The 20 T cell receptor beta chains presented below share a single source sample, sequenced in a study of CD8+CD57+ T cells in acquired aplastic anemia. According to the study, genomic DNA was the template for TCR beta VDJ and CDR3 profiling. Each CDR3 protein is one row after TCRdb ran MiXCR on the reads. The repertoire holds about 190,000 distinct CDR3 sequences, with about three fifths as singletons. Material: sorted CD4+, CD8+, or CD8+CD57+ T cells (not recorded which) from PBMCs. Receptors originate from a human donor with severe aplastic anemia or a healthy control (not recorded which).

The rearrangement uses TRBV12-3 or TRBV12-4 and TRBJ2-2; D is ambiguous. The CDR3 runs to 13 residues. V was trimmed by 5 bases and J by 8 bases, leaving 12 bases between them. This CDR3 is CASSPRIQGELFF. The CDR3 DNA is TGTGCCAGCAGTCCTCGAATCCAGGGGGAGCTGTTTTTT.

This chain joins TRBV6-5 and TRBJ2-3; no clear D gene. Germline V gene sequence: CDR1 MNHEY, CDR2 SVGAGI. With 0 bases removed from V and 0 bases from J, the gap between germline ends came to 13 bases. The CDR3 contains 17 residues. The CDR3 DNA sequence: TGTGCCAGCAGTTACTCGTACTTGGGCACTAGCACAGATACGCAGTATTTT. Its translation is CASSYSYLGTSTDTQYF.

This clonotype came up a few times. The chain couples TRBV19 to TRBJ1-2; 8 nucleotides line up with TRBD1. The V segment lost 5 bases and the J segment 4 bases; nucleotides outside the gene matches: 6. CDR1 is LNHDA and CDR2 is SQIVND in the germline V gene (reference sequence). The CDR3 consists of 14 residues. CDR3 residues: CASSQDRASYGYTF. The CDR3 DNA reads TGTGCCAGTAGTCAGGACAGGGCCTCCTATGGCTACACCTTC.

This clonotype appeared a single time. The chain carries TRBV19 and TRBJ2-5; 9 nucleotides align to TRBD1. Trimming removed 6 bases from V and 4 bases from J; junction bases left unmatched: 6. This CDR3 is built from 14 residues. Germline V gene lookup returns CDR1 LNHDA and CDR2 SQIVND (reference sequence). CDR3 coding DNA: TGTGCCAGTAGGAAGACAGGGGGTGGAGAGACCCAGTACTTC. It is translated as CASRKTGGGETQYF.

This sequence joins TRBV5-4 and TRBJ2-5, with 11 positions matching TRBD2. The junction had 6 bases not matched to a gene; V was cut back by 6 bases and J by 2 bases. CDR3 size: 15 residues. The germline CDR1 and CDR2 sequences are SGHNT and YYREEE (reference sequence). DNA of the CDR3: TGTGCCAGCAACGGAGGGACTAGCGGACAAGAGACCCAGTACTTC. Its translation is CASNGGTSGQETQYF.

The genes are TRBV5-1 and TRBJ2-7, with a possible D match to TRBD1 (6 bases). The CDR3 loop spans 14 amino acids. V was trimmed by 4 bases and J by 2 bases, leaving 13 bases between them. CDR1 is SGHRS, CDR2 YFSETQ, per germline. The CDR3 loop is CASSTEGVPYEQYF. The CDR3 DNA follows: TGCGCCAGCAGCACCGAGGGGGTCCCCTACGAGCAGTACTTC.

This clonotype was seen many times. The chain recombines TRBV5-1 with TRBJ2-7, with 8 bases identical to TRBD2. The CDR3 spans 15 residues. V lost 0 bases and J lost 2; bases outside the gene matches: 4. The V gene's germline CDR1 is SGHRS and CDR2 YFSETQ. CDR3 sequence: CASSLVAGGTYEQYF. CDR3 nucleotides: TGCGCCAGCAGCTTGGTGGCGGGGGGTACCTACGAGCAGTACTTC.

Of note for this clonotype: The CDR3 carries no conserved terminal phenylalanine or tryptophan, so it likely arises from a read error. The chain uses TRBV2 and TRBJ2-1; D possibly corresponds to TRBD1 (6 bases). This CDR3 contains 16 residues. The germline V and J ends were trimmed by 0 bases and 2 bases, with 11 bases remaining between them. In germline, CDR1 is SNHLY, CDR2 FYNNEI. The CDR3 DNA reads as TGTGCCAGCAGTGAAGCTTCACAGGGCACCTACAATGAGCAGTTCCTC. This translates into CASSEASQGTYNEQFL.

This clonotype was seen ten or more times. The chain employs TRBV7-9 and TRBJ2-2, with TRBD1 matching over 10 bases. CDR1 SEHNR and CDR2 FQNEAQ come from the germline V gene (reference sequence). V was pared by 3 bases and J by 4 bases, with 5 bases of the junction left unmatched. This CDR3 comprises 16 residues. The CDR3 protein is CASSFSRDRGTGELFF. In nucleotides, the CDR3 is TGTGCCAGCAGCTTCTCCCGGGACAGGGGCACCGGGGAGCTGTTTTTT.

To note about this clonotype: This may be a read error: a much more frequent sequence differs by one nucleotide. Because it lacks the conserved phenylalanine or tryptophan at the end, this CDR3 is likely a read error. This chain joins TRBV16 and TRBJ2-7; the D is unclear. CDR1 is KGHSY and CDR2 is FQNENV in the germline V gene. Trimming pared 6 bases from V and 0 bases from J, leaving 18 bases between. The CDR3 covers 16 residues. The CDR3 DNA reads TGTGCCAGCAGTTACCTACGACTCGCGAGCTCCTACGAGCAGTACCTC. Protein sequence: CASSYLRLASSYEQYL.

CDR3 nucleotides: TGTGCCACCAGTGATTCGGCAGGGTCCGGGGAGACCCAGTACTTC. Translated, it gives CATSDSAGSGETQYF. The J gene is TRBJ2-5, the V gene TRBV24-1, with D possibly being TRBD1 (5 bases). The germline V and J ends were trimmed by 2 bases and 5 bases, with 14 bases remaining between them. This CDR3 has 15 amino acids. CDR1 is KGHDR and CDR2 is SFDVKD in the germline V gene.

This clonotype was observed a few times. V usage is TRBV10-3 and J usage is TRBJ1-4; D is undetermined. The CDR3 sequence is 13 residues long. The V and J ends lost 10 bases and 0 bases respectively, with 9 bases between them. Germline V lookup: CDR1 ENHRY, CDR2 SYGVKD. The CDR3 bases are TGTGCCACTGCTACAGCAACTAATGAAAAACTGTTTTTT. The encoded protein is CATATATNEKLFF.

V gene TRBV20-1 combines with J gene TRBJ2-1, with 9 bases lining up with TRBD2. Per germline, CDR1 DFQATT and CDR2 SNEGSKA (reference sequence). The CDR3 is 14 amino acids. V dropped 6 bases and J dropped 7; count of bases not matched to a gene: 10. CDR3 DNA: TGCAGTGCCTGGACTAGCGCCCAGCAGAATGAGCAGTTCTTC. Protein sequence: CSAWTSAQQNEQFF.

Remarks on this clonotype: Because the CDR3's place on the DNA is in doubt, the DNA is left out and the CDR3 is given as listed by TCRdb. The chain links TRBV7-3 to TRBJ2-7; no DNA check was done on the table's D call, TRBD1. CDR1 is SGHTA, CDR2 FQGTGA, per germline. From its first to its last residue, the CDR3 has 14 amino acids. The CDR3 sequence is CASSFGSGDYEQYF.

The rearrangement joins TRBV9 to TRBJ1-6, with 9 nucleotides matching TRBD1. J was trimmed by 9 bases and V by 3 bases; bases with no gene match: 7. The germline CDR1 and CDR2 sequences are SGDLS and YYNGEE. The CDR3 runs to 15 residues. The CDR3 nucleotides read TGTGCCAGCAGCGGATGGACAGGGGAGGGTTCACCCCTCCACTTT. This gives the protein CASSGWTGEGSPLHF. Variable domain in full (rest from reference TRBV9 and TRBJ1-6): DSGVTQTPKHLITATGQRVTLRCSPRSGDLSVYWYQQSLDQGLQFLIQYYNGEERAKGNILERFSAQQFPDLHSELNLSSLELGDSALYFCASSGWTGEGSPLHFGNGTRLTVT.

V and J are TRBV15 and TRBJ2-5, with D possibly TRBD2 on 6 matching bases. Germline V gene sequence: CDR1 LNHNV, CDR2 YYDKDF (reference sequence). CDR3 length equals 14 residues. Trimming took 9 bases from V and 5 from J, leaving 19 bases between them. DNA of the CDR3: TGTGCCACTCGAGTTACTAGCCGGGGGGAGACCCAGTACTTC. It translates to CATRVTSRGETQYF.

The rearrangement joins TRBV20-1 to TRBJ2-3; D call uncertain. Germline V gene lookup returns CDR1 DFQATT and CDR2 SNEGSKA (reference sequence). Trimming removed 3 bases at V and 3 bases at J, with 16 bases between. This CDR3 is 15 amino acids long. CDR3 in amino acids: CSASLPRAATDTQYF. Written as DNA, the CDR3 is TGCAGTGCTAGTCTGCCTCGGGCCGCTACAGATACGCAGTATTTT.

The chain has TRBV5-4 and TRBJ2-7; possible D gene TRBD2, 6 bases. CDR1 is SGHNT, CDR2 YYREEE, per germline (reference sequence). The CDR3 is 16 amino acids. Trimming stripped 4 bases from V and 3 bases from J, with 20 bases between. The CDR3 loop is CASSNSIIGSSYEQYF. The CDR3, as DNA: TGTGCCAGCAGCAACTCTATAATCGGGAGTAGCTACGAGCAGTACTTC.

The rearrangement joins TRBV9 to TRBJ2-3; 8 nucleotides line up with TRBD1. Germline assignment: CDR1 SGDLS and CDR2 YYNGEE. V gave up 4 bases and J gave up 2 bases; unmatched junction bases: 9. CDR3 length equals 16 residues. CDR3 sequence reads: CASSPWGQANTDTQYF. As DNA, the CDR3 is TGTGCCAGCAGCCCATGGGGACAGGCGAACACAGATACGCAGTATTTT.

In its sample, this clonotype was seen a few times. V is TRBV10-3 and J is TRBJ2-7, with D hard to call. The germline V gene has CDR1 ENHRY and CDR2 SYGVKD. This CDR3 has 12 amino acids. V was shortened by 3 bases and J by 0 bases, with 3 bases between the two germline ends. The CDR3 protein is CAISDASYEQYF. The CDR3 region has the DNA TGTGCCATCAGTGATGCCTCCTACGAGCAGTACTTC.